The 11 T cell receptor beta chains reported below all come from one sample, sequenced in a study of blood T cell repertoires in COVID-19. Only in-frame clones appear in the TCRdb table, and some are missing; sequencing was by immunoSEQ multiplex PCR. This table holds around 130,000 clones, 84% found once. Sequenced: PBMCs or T cells enriched from blood (not recorded which). The receptors stem from a woman in her forties or fifties with acute COVID-19.

The gene calls are TRBV12-3 or TRBV12-4 and TRBJ2-1, with D maybe TRBD2 (6 bases). The CDR3 spans 13 residues. Trimming removed 3 bases at V and 10 bases at J, with 13 bases between. CDR3 sequence reads: CASSFGRRGEQFF. Written as DNA, the CDR3 is TGTGCCAGCAGTTTTGGGCGCCGGGGGGAGCAGTTCTTC.

The rearrangement links TRBV6-5 to TRBJ1-1; D is ambiguous. Trimming shortened V by 9 bases and J by 1 base, and 9 bases separated the two germline ends. The germline gives CDR1 MNHEY, CDR2 SVGAGI. CDR3 length equals 12 residues. CDR3 residues: CASCFGNTEAFF. The CDR3 bases are TGTGCCAGTTGTTTCGGGAACACTGAAGCTTTCTTT.

The V gene is TRBV10-3, the J gene TRBJ2-7; 9 bases are shared with TRBD1. CDR3 size: 14 residues. With 4 bases clipped from V and 4 bases from J, the junction kept 5 bases outside the gene matches. In germline, CDR1 is ENHRY, CDR2 SYGVKD. The CDR3 DNA reads as TGTGCCATCAGTGGGGGACAGGGTTCTTACGAGCAGTACTTC. Its translation: CAISGGQGSYEQYF.

The chain has TRBV27 and TRBJ1-4; the match to TRBD1 covers 9 bases. This CDR3 has 15 amino acids. The germline V gene encodes CDR1 MNHEY and CDR2 SMNVEV (reference sequence). The V segment lost 3 bases and the J segment 5 bases; nucleotides outside the gene matches: 4. The CDR3 bases are TGTGCCAGCAGTTTGCAGACAGGGGGGAATGAAAAACTGTTTTTT. Its translation is CASSLQTGGNEKLFF.

This chain's CDR3 is CASREGRGSNSPLHF. The CDR3 DNA reads as TGTGCCAGCAGGGAGGGGCGGGGCTCTAATTCACCCCTCCACTTT. The gene calls are TRBV6-5 and TRBJ1-6, with D possibly TRBD1 on 5 matching bases. V dropped 6 bases and J dropped 6 bases, with 15 bases sitting between them. The CDR3 is 15 amino acids. Germline CDR1 MNHEY, CDR2 SVGAGI.

This clone was observed a handful of times. This sequence joins TRBV9 and TRBJ2-6; D possibly corresponds to TRBD2 (5 bases). V lost 3 bases and J 0 bases, leaving 25 bases between the germline ends. The CDR3 is 21 residues long. Germline V gene data show CDR1 as SGDLS and CDR2 as YYNGEE. As DNA, the CDR3 is TGTGCCAGCAGCGGGACGGTAGAGGTGGACTTGTACCACTCTGGGGCCAACGTCCTGACTTTC. This sequence encodes CASSGTVEVDLYHSGANVLTF.

The J gene is TRBJ2-7, the V gene TRBV5-1, with 12 bases matching TRBD2. The CDR3 totals 17 residues. V was pared by 4 bases and J by 6 bases, with 14 bases of the junction left unmatched. Germline V lookup: CDR1 SGHRS, CDR2 YFSETQ. The CDR3 bases are TGCGCCAGCAGCCTTGGGCTAGCGGGAGGGAGAGGCGGCGAGCAGTACTTC. Translating it yields CASSLGLAGGRGGEQYF.

This CDR3 is CASSGGVMNTEAFF. The CDR3 bases are TGTGCCAGCAGCGGGGGGGTGATGAACACTGAAGCTTTCTTT. The genes are TRBV7-9 and TRBJ1-1; TRBD1 might be the D (5 bases). The CDR3 is made up of 14 amino acids. Trimming took off 5 bases at V and 0 bases at J, with 10 bases between the two ends. Germline-derived CDR1 and CDR2 are SEHNR and FQNEAQ (reference sequence).

The CDR3 region is CASSYGATNTEAFF. For the CDR3, the DNA is TGTGCCAGCAGTTACGGGGCAACGAACACTGAAGCTTTCTTT. This rearrangement joins TRBV6-5 to TRBJ1-1; tentatively, D is TRBD1 (5 bases). The CDR3 sequence is 14 residues long. The germline V gene has CDR1 MNHEY and CDR2 SVGAGI. V was shortened by 2 bases and J by 1 base, with 8 bases between the two germline ends.

V usage is TRBV11-2 and J usage is TRBJ2-7; D call uncertain. The CDR3 consists of 12 residues. The germline gives CDR1 SGHAT, CDR2 FQNNGV. Trimming removed 5 bases from V and 7 bases from J, with 12 bases in between. DNA of the CDR3: TGTGCCAGCAGCCTCTCTTCGGGTGAGCAGTACTTC. Protein product: CASSLSSGEQYF.

The genes are TRBV18 and TRBJ1-4; 7 nucleotides match TRBD1. The ends lost 5 bases at V and 2 bases at J; junction bases unmatched: 5. Germline CDR1 KGHSH, CDR2 LQKENI. The CDR3 runs 15 residues. CDR3: CASSARQGTNEKLFF. CDR3 in DNA: TGTGCCAGCTCAGCCCGACAGGGTACTAATGAAAAACTGTTTTTT.